This TCR beta chain was sequenced in a study of beta chain features in type 1 diabetes. General study results and limits: A possible short-template PCR bias applies equally to patients and controls. TCRB CDR3 length was moderately but significantly reduced in all four CD4+ subsets of Type 1 diabetes patients.

The CDR3 runs 13 residues. The V end was cut by 5 bases, the J end by 3 bases, with 10 bases between. From germline, CDR1 is GTSNPN and CDR2 SVGIG (reference sequence). Markers CD45RO/CCR7/CD25/CD127/CD95/CD27 served to sort CD4+ naive, central memory, regulatory and stem cell-like memory cells. On this clone: Its specificity is not known.

Sequencing targeted expressed TCRB transcripts, as all isolated RNA had been reverse transcribed. Produced via immunoSEQ multiplex PCR; TCRdb's table is partial and in-frame only. The data hold hundreds of thousands of clones, with over 12% observed a single time. The genes are TRBV30 and TRBJ2-2; D may be TRBD1 or TRBD2 (5 bases each). The clonotype was recovered from a man younger than 35 with type 1 diabetes. Source material: naive CD4+ T cells from blood. The CDR3, as DNA: TGTGCCTGGGGGGACCAATACACCGGGGAGCTGTTTTTT. This translates into CAWGDQYTGELFF.